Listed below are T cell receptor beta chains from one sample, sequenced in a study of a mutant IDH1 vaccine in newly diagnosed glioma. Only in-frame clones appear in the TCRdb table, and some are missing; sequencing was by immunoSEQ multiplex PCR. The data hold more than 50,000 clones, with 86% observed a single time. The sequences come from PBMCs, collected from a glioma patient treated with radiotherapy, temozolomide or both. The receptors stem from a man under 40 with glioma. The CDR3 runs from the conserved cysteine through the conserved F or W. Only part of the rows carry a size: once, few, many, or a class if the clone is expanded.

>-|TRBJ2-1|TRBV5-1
CASSSMPGNEQFF
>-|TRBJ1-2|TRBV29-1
CSVKEVGSPNYGYTF
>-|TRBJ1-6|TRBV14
CASSPQDNSPLHF
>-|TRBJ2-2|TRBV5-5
CASRLTGINTGELFF
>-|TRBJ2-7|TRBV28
CASTTGDIYEQYF
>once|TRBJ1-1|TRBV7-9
CASSVDLNTEAFF
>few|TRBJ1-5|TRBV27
CASRGGGAGQPQHF
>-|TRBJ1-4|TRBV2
CASSDLTGDEKLFF
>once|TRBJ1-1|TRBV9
CASSSQGGRLNTEAFF
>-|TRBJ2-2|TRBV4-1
CASSHLIIGTEFHTGELFF
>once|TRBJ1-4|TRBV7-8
CASSFLAGTGGEKLFF
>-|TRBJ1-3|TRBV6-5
CASSPTGVGGNTIYF
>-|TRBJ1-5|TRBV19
CASNRRGNQPQHF
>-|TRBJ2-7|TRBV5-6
CASSLLAGESYEQYF
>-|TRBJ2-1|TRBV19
CASALGAYNEQFF
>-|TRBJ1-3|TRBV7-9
CASSEGERVGNTIYF
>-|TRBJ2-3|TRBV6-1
CASRWAEKDTDTQYF
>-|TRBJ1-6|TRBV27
CASNGQAGSPLHF
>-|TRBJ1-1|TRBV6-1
CASRTTFGGNTEAFF
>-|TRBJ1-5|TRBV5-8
CASSLGQINQPQHF
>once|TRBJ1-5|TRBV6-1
CASNFGRYSNQPQHF
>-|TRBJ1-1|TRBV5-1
CASSYLMGSNTEAFF
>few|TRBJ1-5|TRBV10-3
CAISEDYSNQPQHF
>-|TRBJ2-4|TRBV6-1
CASSETWDPVGYIQYF
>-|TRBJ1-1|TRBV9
CASSVGVGEAEAFF
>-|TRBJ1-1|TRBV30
CAWIDAPGTEAFF
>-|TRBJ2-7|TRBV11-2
CASSWRGAGGINEQYF
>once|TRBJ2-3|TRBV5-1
CASTKGQGDDTQYF
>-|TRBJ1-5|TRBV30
CAWSEKGGGRNQPQHF
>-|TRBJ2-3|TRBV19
CASSAGLAGYTDTQYF
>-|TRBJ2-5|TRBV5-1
CASSQIGTGWQETQYF
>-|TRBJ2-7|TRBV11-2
CASSLRSSTSLEQYF
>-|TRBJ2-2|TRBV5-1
CASSSLLNTGELFF
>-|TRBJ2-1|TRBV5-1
CASSSAGASYNEQFF
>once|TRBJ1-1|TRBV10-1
CASSESNANTEAFF
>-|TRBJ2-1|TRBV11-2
CASSLGRSGVSSYNEQFF
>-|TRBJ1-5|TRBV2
CASREPTTGINQPQHF
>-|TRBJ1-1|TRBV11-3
CASSLEDSYFGAFF
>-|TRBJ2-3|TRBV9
CASSARRQTGQITDTQYF
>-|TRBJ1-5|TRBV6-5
CASSSTSDGGNQPQHF
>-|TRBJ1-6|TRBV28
CASSLNRRNSPLHF
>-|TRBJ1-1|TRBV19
CASSRGGVNTEAFF
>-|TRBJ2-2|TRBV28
CASSFFVGELFF
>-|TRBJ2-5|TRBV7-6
CASSSRSLAPTQYF
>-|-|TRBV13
CASSSRSYEQYF
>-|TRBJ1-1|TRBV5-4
CASSSGQGLSEAFF
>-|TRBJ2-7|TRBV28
CASSLDNYEQYF
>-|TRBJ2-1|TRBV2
CATYLGTNEQFF
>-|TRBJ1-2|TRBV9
CASSVTGAPYGYTF
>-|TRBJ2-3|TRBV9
CASSSTLKRGRTDTQYF
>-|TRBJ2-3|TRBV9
CASRRTPHLTDTQYF
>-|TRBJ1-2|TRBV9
CASSGSWDYGYTF
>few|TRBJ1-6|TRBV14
CASSQYSGGGNSPLHF
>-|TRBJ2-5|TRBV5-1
CASSPRQGGETQYF
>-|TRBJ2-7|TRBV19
CASSMGTGAFEQYF
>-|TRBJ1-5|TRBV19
CASNLRRATGPNQPQHF